The sequence of this TCR beta chain was determined in a study of cytomegalovirus exposure and HLA in healthy donors. PCR used 60 Vbeta primers and 13 Jbeta primers. Produced via immunoSEQ multiplex PCR; TCRdb's table is partial and in-frame only. This table holds 75,000 to 95,000 clones, 60% to 80% found once. The J segment lost 7 bases and the V segment lost 0 bases, leaving 3 bases of the junction unmatched. CDR1 is SGHNT and CDR2 is YYREEE in the germline V gene (reference sequence). The CDR3 sequence is 15 residues long. Worth noting for this clone: What it binds is unknown.

Broader study findings: Listed as cytomegalovirus-associated were 170 or so TCR beta chains. TCR beta V- and J-gene trimming, according to a later analysis, was linked to a missense DCLRE1C variant.

This clonotype was sampled from a man in his fifties or sixties in good health and CMV-seronegative. Sequencing used PBMCs. The gene calls are TRBV5-4 and TRBJ2-1, with 11 bases lining up with TRBD2. DNA for the CDR3: TGTGCCAGCAGCTTGGATAGCGGGGGGGGAAATGAGCAGTTCTTC. This sequence encodes CASSLDSGGGNEQFF. Full variable domain (missing parts from reference TRBV5-4 and TRBJ2-1): ETGVTQSPTHLIKTRGQQVTLRCSSQSGHNTVSWYQQALGQGPQFIFQYYREEENGRGNFPPRFSGLQFPNYSSELNVNALELDDSALYLCASSLDSGGGNEQFFGPGTRLTVL.